This T cell receptor (beta chain) was retrieved from a study of CD8 T cells in Susac syndrome. From blood CD8+ and CD4+ T cells, TCR beta sequences were generated. In germline, CDR1 is MNHEY, CDR2 SVGAGI. CDR3 length: 21 residues. Trimming cost V 0 bases and J 3 bases, with 30 bases left between them. Random-hexamer reverse transcription was applied to roughly 0.45 to 1 ug RNA. The immunoSEQ assay covered 54 Vbeta and 13 Jbeta segments for CDR3. TCRdb analysed the immunoSEQ multiplex PCR reads with MiXCR anew, one entry per CDR3 protein. Among 100,000 to 150,000 distinct CDR3 sequences listed, roughly 80% were seen once.

The sequenced sample consisted of CD8+ T cells from PBMCs. The chain employs TRBV6-5 and TRBJ2-7; possibly TRBD2 for D (8 bases). The receptor was isolated from a human donor with multiple sclerosis. The CDR3 region has the DNA TGTGCCAGCAGTTACTCTGAGCGCCCCACGGGAGGGGGCGGTCCACTCTACGAGCAGTACTTC. Amino acid sequence: CASSYSERPTGGGGPLYEQYF.